What follows are 4 T cell receptor beta chains derived from one specimen sequenced in a study of blood T cells in healthy people across ages. With a J-beta primer mix and a sample-barcoded 5' primer, a second PCR ran about 7 to 12 cycles. Each CDR3 protein gets one entry after TCRdb re-called the 5' RACE reads with MiXCR. The sample has about 290,000 distinct CDR3 sequences, roughly 26% seen once; the top ten hold roughly 28%. Sequences were obtained from blood. All receptors derive from a woman in her 70s in good health.

This chain uses TRBV5-1 with TRBJ2-1, with D possibly being TRBD2 (6 bases). The germline V gene encodes CDR1 SGHRS and CDR2 YFSETQ. V lost 0 bases and J 7 bases, leaving 11 bases between the germline ends. This CDR3 has 14 residues. This CDR3 is CASSLDNRGNEQFF. CDR3 DNA: TGCGCCAGCAGCTTGGATAATCGGGGGAATGAGCAGTTCTTC.

This clonotype showed up just a few times. The chain couples TRBV7-2 to TRBJ1-2; D might be TRBD1 (5 bases). CDR3 length: 15 residues. Germline CDR1 is SGHTA and CDR2 is FQGNSA. Between the trimmed V and J ends, which lost 2 bases and 6 bases, there was a span of 16 bases. The CDR3 DNA is TGTGCCAGCAGCTTATTATTCTTAGACAGCGATGGCTACACCTTC. Its translation: CASSLLFLDSDGYTF.

This clonotype was counted a few times. The chain recombines TRBV20-1 with TRBJ2-1; no reliable D call. CDR1 is DFQATT and CDR2 is SNEGSKA in the germline V gene (reference sequence). CDR3 size: 14 residues. The ends were cut back, 5 bases at V and 4 bases at J, with 15 bases in the middle. CDR3 protein: CSALARTPYNEQFF. The CDR3 DNA follows: TGCAGTGCTTTAGCACGTACCCCGTACAATGAGCAGTTCTTC.

This clonotype was counted a few times. The chain joins TRBV4-3 to TRBJ2-7; D gene ambiguous. The CDR3 sequence is 16 residues long. CDR1 and CDR2 from the germline V gene are LGHNA and YSLEER. V lost 4 bases to trimming and J lost 5 bases, with 21 bases between them. The DNA for the CDR3 is TGCGCCAGCAGCCTTTTTCGAGTCACGCGGTCGGACGAGCAGTACTTC. Protein: CASSLFRVTRSDEQYF.